This T cell receptor beta chain was captured by sequencing in a study of cytomegalovirus exposure and HLA in healthy donors. Study-wide results and caveats: Later, TCR association rates were found to vary by HLA locus, highest for DRB1 and lowest for HLA-C. Most sequenced TCRs were rare (though some public TCRs occurred in many donors).

The PCR was carried out with 60 Vbeta primers and 13 Jbeta primers. Authors' analysis steps: About 10 million shared chains were among around 80 million unique TCR beta chains counted in a later analysis. The method was immunoSEQ multiplex PCR; TCRdb's version includes in-frame clones alone and lacks a portion of them. V, J and clone size are taken as reported in that table, and D and trimming were inferred from the DNA itself. The table records 100,000 to 150,000 clones, less than 80% of them present only once. This clone has just one count. Its antigen is as yet unknown. The source is a woman between 50 and 59 years old in good health and CMV-seronegative. Source material: PBMCs.

The CDR3: CASSFLGTGQETQYF. CDR3 in DNA: TGTGCCAGCAGCTTTCTTGGGACAGGGCAAGAGACCCAGTACTTC. The gene calls are TRBV7-9 and TRBJ2-5, with TRBD1 matching 9 bases. Germline V gives CDR1 SEHNR, CDR2 FQNEAQ (reference sequence). V gave up 3 bases and J gave up 2 bases; unmatched junction bases: 4. This CDR3 region has 15 residues.